This T cell receptor beta chain was recorded in a study of blood T cell repertoires in COVID-19. Study-wide context: From the United States, Italy and Spain came samples of acute and convalescent COVID-19. The analysed material was cDNA or gDNA that came from T cells, B-cell-depleted T cells, or PBMCs.

After removal of 6 bases from V and 7 bases from J, the junction contained 11 bases not matched to a gene. This CDR3 contains 14 residues. Germline-derived CDR1 and CDR2 are MNHEY and SVGAGI. Per the study methods: Amplification from reference gene primers served as the basis for estimated nucleated cell counts. Generated by immunoSEQ multiplex PCR, the TCRdb table keeps only in-frame clones and is missing some. The V and J calls and clone size come from that table; D and trimming were worked out from the DNA. The sample lists roughly 74,000 clones; roughly 86% were seen once. This TCR was sampled from a man aged 70-80 years with acute or convalescent COVID-19. Sequenced material: peripheral blood. The gene calls are TRBV6-5 and TRBJ2-7, with 8 bases fitting TRBD1. The CDR3 DNA is TGTGCCAGCAGGACAGGGGACCAATTGGGGGAGCAGTACTTC. This gives the protein CASRTGDQLGEQYF.